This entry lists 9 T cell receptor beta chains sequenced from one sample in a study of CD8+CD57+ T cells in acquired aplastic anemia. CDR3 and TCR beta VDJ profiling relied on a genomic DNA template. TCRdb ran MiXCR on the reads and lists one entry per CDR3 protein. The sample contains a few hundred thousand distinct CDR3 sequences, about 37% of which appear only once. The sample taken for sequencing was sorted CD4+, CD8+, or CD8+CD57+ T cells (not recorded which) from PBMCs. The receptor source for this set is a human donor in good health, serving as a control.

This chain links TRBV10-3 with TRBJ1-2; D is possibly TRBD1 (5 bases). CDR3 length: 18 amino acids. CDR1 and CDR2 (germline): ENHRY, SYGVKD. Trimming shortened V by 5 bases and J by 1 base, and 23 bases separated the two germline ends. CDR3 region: CAISRRRGGGVHNYGYTF. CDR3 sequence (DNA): TGTGCCATCAGTAGAAGACGGGGGGGGGGAGTTCATAACTATGGCTACACCTTC.

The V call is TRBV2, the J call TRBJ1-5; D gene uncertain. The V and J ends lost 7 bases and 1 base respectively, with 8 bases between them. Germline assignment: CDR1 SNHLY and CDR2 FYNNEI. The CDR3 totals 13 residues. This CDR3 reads CASNADSNQPQHF. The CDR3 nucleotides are TGTGCCAGCAACGCGGACAGCAATCAGCCCCAGCATTTT.

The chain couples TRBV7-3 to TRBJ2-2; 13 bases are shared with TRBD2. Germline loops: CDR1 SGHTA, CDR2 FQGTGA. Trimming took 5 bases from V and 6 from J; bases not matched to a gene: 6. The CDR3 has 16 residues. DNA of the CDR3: TGTGCCAGCAGCCGCGGACTAGCGGGGGCGTCCGGGGAGCTGTTTTTT. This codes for CASSRGLAGASGELFF. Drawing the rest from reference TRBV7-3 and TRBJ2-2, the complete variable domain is GAGVSQTPSNKVTEKGKYVELRCDPISGHTALYWYRQSLGQGPEFLIYFQGTGAADDSGLPNDRFFAVRPEGSVSTLKIQRTERGDSAVYLCASSRGLAGASGELFFGEGSRLTVL.

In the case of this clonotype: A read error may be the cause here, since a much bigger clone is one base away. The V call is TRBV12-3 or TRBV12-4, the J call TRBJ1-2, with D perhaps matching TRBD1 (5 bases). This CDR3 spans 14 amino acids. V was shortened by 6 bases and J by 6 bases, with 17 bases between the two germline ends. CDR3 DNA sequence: TGTGCCAGCAGACACGAGTGGGGGGGAAATGGCTACACCTTC. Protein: CASRHEWGGNGYTF.

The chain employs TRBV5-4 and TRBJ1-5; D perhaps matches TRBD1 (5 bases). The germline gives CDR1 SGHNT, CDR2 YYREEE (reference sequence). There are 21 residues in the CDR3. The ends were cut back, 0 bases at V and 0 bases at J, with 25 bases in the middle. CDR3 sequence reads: CASSLAKSRVILRHSNQPQHF. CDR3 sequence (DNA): TGTGCCAGCAGCTTGGCAAAAAGCAGGGTAATTTTACGGCATAGCAATCAGCCCCAGCATTTT.

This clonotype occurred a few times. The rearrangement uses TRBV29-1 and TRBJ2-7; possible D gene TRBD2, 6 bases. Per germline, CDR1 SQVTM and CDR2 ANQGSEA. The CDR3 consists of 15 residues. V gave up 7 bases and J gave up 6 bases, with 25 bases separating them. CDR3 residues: CSARPGLQGTSEQYF. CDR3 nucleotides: TGCAGCGCTCGACCGGGACTCCAAGGAACATCCGAGCAGTACTTC.

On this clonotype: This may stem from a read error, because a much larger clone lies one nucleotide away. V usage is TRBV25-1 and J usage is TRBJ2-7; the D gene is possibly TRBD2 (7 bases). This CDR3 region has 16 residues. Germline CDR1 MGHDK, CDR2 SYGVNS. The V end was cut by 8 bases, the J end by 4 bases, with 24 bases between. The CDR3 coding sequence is TGTGCCAGCGGTTCGACGGGGGGCTCTCCACGTTACGAGCAGTACTTC. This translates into CASGSTGGSPRYEQYF.

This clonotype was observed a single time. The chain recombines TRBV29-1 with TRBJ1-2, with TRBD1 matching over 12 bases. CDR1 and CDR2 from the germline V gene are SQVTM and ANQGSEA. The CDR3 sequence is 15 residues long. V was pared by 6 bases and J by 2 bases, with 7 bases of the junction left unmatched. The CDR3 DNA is TGCAGCGTCGCCGGGACAGGGGGCTCCAACTATGGCTACACCTTC. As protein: CSVAGTGGSNYGYTF.

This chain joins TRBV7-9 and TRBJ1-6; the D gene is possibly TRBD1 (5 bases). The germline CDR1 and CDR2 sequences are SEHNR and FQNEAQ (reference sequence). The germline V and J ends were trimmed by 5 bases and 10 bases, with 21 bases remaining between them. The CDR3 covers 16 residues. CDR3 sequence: CASSTPRGGAESPLHF. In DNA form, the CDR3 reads TGTGCCAGCAGCACACCGAGAGGAGGGGCAGAGTCACCCCTCCACTTT.